This T cell receptor (beta chain) is from a study of shared clonotypes between healthy human individuals. Study-level background: Donor ages ranged 18 to 49 years: a couple of women, a few men.

There are 14 residues in the CDR3. V was pared by 9 bases and J by 3 bases, with 10 bases of the junction left unmatched. Germline V gives CDR1 SGHRS, CDR2 YFSETQ. Note on this clone: Antigen unknown.

DNA from unsorted PBMC was sequenced on ten immunoSEQ deep assay plates. Generated by immunoSEQ multiplex PCR, the TCRdb table keeps only in-frame clones and is missing some. The sample contains 550,000 to 600,000 clones, around 77% of which appear only once. All participating donors were Caucasian adults from Nashville, Tennessee. Findings and caveats of the study: How much donors shared clonotypes was expected to be affected by sequencing depth.

Sequencing was carried out using PBMCs. The chain employs TRBV5-1 and TRBJ2-3, with 7 bases fitting TRBD2. The TCR comes from a woman between 40 and 55 years old in good health. Some clones in this sample may be carry-over from other donors' samples. CDR3 region: CATAGLGRTDTQYF. CDR3 in DNA: TGCGCCACCGCCGGACTAGGTAGGACAGATACGCAGTATTTT.